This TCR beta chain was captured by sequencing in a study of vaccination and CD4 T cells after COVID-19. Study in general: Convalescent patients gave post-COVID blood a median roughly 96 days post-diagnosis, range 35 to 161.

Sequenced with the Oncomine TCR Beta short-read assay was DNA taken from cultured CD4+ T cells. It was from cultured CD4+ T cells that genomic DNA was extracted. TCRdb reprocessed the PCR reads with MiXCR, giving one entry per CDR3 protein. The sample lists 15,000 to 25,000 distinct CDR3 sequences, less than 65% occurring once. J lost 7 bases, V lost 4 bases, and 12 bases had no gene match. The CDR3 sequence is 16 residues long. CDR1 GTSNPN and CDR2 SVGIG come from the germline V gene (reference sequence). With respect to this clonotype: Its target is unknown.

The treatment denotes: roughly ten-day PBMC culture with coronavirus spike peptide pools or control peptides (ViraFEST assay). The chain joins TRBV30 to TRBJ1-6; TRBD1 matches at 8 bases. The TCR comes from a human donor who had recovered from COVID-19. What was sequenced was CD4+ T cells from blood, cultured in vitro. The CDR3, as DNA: TGTGCCTGGATCATGACAGGGGCTCCGCCAAATTCACCCCTCCACTTT. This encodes CAWIMTGAPPNSPLHF.